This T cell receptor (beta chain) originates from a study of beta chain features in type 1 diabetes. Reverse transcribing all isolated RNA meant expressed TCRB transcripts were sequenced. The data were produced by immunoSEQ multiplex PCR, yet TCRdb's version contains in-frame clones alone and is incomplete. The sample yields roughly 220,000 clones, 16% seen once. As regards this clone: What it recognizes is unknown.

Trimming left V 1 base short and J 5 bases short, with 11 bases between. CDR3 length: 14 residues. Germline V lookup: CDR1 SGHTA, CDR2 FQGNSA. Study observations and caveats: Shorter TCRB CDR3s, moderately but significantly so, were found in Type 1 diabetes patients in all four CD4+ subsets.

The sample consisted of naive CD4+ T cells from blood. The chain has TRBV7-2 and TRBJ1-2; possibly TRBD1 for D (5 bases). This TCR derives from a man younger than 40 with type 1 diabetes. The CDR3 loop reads CASSLDWGNYGYTF. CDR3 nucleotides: TGTGCCAGCAGCTTAGATTGGGGGAATTATGGCTACACCTTC. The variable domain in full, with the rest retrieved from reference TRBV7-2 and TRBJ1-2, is GAGVSQSPSNKVTEKGKDVELRCDPISGHTALYWYRQSLGQGLEFLIYFQGNSAPDKSGLPSDRFSAERTGGSVSTLTIQRTQQEDSAVYLCASSLDWGNYGYTFGSGTRLTVV.